These 26 T cell receptor beta chains came from one sample sequenced in a study of neoadjuvant nivolumab and ipilimumab in lung cancer. Clones were read by immunoSEQ multiplex PCR, and TCRdb kept only the in-frame ones, dropping some. The sample comprises 5,500 to 9,000 clones, roughly 83% of which are singletons, and about 5% rests with the top ten. This material consisted of tumor tissue, taken after neoadjuvant nivolumab, alone or with ipilimumab, at or shortly before surgery. These receptors were obtained from an adult with non-small cell lung cancer.

The sample holds a few counts of this clone. The V call is TRBV29-1, the J call TRBJ2-7; 8 bases agree with TRBD1. V gave up 4 bases and J gave up 5 bases; unmatched junction bases: 10. Germline lookup yields CDR1 SQVTM and CDR2 ANQGSEA. The CDR3 spans 14 residues. In nucleotides, the CDR3 is TGCAGCGTTGGACTCGGACAGGGTTTCAACGAGCAGTACTTC. Translating it yields CSVGLGQGFNEQYF.

This chain connects TRBV7-2 to TRBJ1-5; 8 positions agree with TRBD1. The CDR3 has 17 residues. V dropped 4 bases and J dropped 2; count of bases not matched to a gene: 10. Per germline, CDR1 SGHTA and CDR2 FQGNSA. Written as DNA, the CDR3 is TGTGCCAGCAGCTCTTTATCGTCAGGGGGCGGCAATCAGCCCCAGCATTTT. It yields the protein CASSSLSSGGGNQPQHF. Together with reference TRBV7-2 and TRBJ1-5, the CDR3 gives the full variable domain: GAGVSQSPSNKVTEKGKDVELRCDPISGHTALYWYRQSLGQGLEFLIYFQGNSAPDKSGLPSDRFSAERTGGSVSTLTIQRTQQEDSAVYLCASSSLSSGGGNQPQHFGDGTRLSIL.

The chain links TRBV2 to TRBJ1-2; D gene uncertain. Germline lookup yields CDR1 SNHLY and CDR2 FYNNEI. V dropped 1 base and J dropped 4 bases, with 7 bases sitting between them. The CDR3 extends over 13 amino acids. DNA of the CDR3: TGTGCCAGCAGTGAAGACAGTAGCTATGGCTACACCTTC. Translation: CASSEDSSYGYTF.

This chain joins TRBV6-1 and TRBJ1-5; D gene uncertain. V lost 5 bases to trimming and J lost 2 bases, with 10 bases between them. Germline CDR1 and CDR2: MNHNS and SASEGT. This CDR3 comprises 14 residues. The CDR3 protein is CASSSPWGNQPQHF. CDR3 bases: TGTGCCAGCAGTTCCCCCTGGGGCAATCAGCCCCAGCATTTT.

This clone occurred once. This chain links TRBV7-9 with TRBJ1-6; D unresolved. This CDR3 is 16 amino acids long. V lost 1 base and J 6 bases, leaving 13 bases between the germline ends. Germline V lookup: CDR1 SEHNR, CDR2 FQNEAQ (reference sequence). CDR3 nucleotides: TGTGCCAGCAGCTTAGAAGCGTCCTCCCCTAATTCACCCCTCCACTTT. Its protein is CASSLEASSPNSPLHF.

The V and J genes are TRBV27 and TRBJ2-1, with 9 positions matching TRBD1. Looked up from germline, CDR1 is MNHEY and CDR2 is SMNVEV (reference sequence). This CDR3 is 14 amino acids long. After removal of 10 bases from V and 8 bases from J, the junction contained 12 bases not matched to a gene. CDR3: CATSRGQGFDEQFF. The CDR3 nucleotides read TGTGCCACCTCCCGCGGACAGGGGTTCGATGAGCAGTTCTTC.

This chain joins TRBV5-5 and TRBJ1-3; D gene unclear. CDR1 and CDR2 (germline): SGHKS, YYEKEE (reference sequence). Trimming left V 0 bases short and J 0 bases short, with 10 bases between. The length of the CDR3 is 16 residues. The CDR3: CASSLDPLSSGNTIYF. The CDR3 DNA follows: TGTGCCAGCAGCTTGGACCCTTTGAGCTCTGGAAACACCATATATTTT.

The CDR3 DNA is TGCAGCGTTGGACAGGGGGGAACAGATACGCAGTATTTT. Amino acids: CSVGQGGTDTQYF. This chain uses TRBV29-1 with TRBJ2-3; 9 bases align to TRBD1. Germline V gene sequence: CDR1 SQVTM, CDR2 ANQGSEA. The CDR3 has 13 residues. Losses at the gene ends were 4 bases for V and 3 bases for J; bases not matched to a gene: 2.

In its sample, this clone was seen once. The chain carries TRBV6-6 and TRBJ1-1, with 9 bases lining up with TRBD1. Germline CDR1 and CDR2: MNHNY and SVGAGI (reference sequence). This CDR3 spans 14 amino acids. V dropped 4 bases and J dropped 3; count of bases not matched to a gene: 3. The chain's CDR3 is CASSWTGVDTEAFF. The CDR3 DNA follows: TGTGCCAGCAGTTGGACAGGGGTTGACACTGAAGCTTTCTTT.

The rearrangement joins TRBV6-1 to TRBJ1-2; the D gene is possibly TRBD1 (5 bases). Germline CDR1 and CDR2: MNHNS and SASEGT. The CDR3 runs 13 residues. V was trimmed by 5 bases and J by 6 bases, leaving 13 bases between them. CDR3 DNA: TGTGCCAGCAGTCCCGGGACCTGGCATGGCTACACCTTC. Translated, it gives CASSPGTWHGYTF.

The chain combines TRBV5-1 with TRBJ2-5; TRBD1 aligns across 7 bases. The J segment lost 1 base and the V segment lost 0 bases, leaving 6 bases of the junction unmatched. CDR1 SGHRS and CDR2 YFSETQ come from the germline V gene. This CDR3 is 16 amino acids long. For the CDR3, the DNA is TGCGCCAGCAGCTTGGCCTCGGGGACAGCCCAAGAGACCCAGTACTTC. Amino acids: CASSLASGTAQETQYF.

V and J are TRBV7-8 and TRBJ2-7; no firm D call. V dropped 5 bases and J dropped 0 bases, with 11 bases sitting between them. The CDR3 is made up of 14 amino acids. Germline CDR1 and CDR2: SGHVS and FQNEAQ. The CDR3 sequence: CASSEPQTSYEQYF. As DNA, the CDR3 is TGTGCCAGCAGCGAACCCCAAACCTCCTACGAGCAGTACTTC.

CDR3 residues: CASSHRWGEEQYF. The CDR3 DNA reads as TGTGCCAGCAGCCACCGCTGGGGAGAGGAGCAGTACTTC. The chain uses TRBV14 and TRBJ2-7; D is perhaps TRBD2 (5 bases). Trimming stripped 3 bases from V and 7 bases from J, with 13 bases between. Germline CDR1 reads SGHDN; CDR2 reads FVKESK. The CDR3 spans 13 residues.

This chain links TRBV5-5 with TRBJ1-3; D gene ambiguous. Trimming took off 1 base at V and 1 base at J, with 12 bases between the two ends. The CDR3 is made up of 16 amino acids. The germline gives CDR1 SGHKS, CDR2 YYEKEE (reference sequence). The CDR3 is CASSLSVTRSGNTIYF. DNA for the CDR3: TGTGCCAGCAGCTTGTCAGTGACCAGATCTGGAAACACCATATATTTT.

This clone counts as large. The V call is TRBV11-3, the J call TRBJ2-7, with D tentatively TRBD1 (6 bases). Between the trimmed V and J ends, which lost 5 bases and 7 bases, there was a span of 18 bases. This CDR3 contains 14 residues. Per the germline V gene, CDR1 is SGHNT and CDR2 is YENEEA. CDR3 loop: CASSMTGSGQEQYF. The CDR3 DNA reads TGTGCCAGCAGCATGACAGGTTCTGGGCAAGAGCAGTACTTC.

CDR3 DNA sequence: TGTGCCAGCAGTGGGAGACAGGGGTCTGGCTACACCTTC. Its translation: CASSGRQGSGYTF. The chain has TRBV6-5 and TRBJ1-2; 8 bases fit TRBD1. V gave up 5 bases and J gave up 7 bases; unmatched junction bases: 6. Germline CDR1 reads MNHEY; CDR2 reads SVGAGI. The CDR3 is 13 amino acids.

The gene calls are TRBV2 and TRBJ1-5; D not resolved. This CDR3 has 13 residues. The germline V gene has CDR1 SNHLY and CDR2 FYNNEI. V lost 7 bases to trimming and J lost 11 bases, with 18 bases between them. This chain's CDR3 is CASIRRWGGAQHF. In nucleotides, the CDR3 is TGTGCCAGCATCCGACGGTGGGGAGGAGCCCAGCATTTT.

This chain links TRBV7-9 with TRBJ1-1; 7 nucleotides line up with TRBD1. Germline lookup yields CDR1 SEHNR and CDR2 FQNEAQ (reference sequence). J lost 2 bases, V lost 5 bases, and 5 bases had no gene match. The length of the CDR3 is 14 residues. Here the CDR3 reads CASSVTGSNTEAFF. The CDR3, as DNA: TGTGCCAGCAGCGTGACAGGGTCAAACACTGAAGCTTTCTTT.

The chain employs TRBV29-1 and TRBJ2-7, with D possibly being TRBD1 (6 bases). Trimming left V 7 bases short and J 4 bases short, with 11 bases between. This CDR3 region has 11 residues. Germline CDR1 reads SQVTM; CDR2 reads ANQGSEA. This CDR3 reads CSAWDIYEQYF. The CDR3 nucleotides are TGCAGCGCGTGGGACATTTACGAGCAGTACTTC.

The chain uses TRBV18 and TRBJ1-1, with 9 bases lining up with TRBD1. Germline CDR1 reads KGHSH; CDR2 reads LQKENI. V lost 3 bases to trimming and J lost 4 bases; unmatched junction nucleotides: 9. The CDR3 sequence is 16 residues long. The CDR3 DNA is TGTGCCAGCTCACCGGTAACAGGGGGCGTAAGCACTGAAGCTTTCTTT. It specifies CASSPVTGGVSTEAFF. Supplemented by reference TRBV18 and TRBJ1-1, the full variable domain reads NAGVMQNPRHLVRRRGQEARLRCSPMKGHSHVYWYRQLPEEGLKFMVYLQKENIIDESGMPKERFSAEFPKEGPSILRIQQVVRGDSAAYFCASSPVTGGVSTEAFFGQGTRLTVV.

The gene calls are TRBV9 and TRBJ1-2; D might be TRBD1 (5 bases). This CDR3 has 14 amino acids. Germline CDR1 SGDLS, CDR2 YYNGEE. V was pared by 3 bases and J by 4 bases, with 13 bases between. CDR3 nucleotides: TGTGCCAGCAGCGCCCAATCAGGGACCTATGGCTACACCTTC. This sequence encodes CASSAQSGTYGYTF.

The V call is TRBV5-5, the J call TRBJ2-7, with D possibly being TRBD1 or TRBD2 (5 bases each). CDR3 length: 14 amino acids. V gave up 6 bases and J gave up 0 bases, with 13 bases separating them. CDR1 and CDR2 (germline): SGHKS, YYEKEE (reference sequence). The CDR3 loop is CASIISGASYEQYF. CDR3 DNA: TGTGCCAGCATCATTTCCGGGGCCTCCTACGAGCAGTACTTC.

The V call is TRBV5-5, the J call TRBJ2-7; D not certain. Deletions cut 1 base from V and 3 bases from J, with 8 bases between. The germline V gene has CDR1 SGHKS and CDR2 YYEKEE (reference sequence). The CDR3 loop spans 13 amino acids. The CDR3 nucleotides are TGTGCCAGCAGCTTGATGGCAGTCTACGAGCAGTACTTC. Translating it yields CASSLMAVYEQYF.

J is TRBJ2-7 and V is TRBV7-2; D may be TRBD1 (6 bases). From germline, CDR1 is SGHTA and CDR2 FQGNSA. V was shortened by 2 bases and J by 1 base, with 9 bases between the two germline ends. This CDR3 has 14 amino acids. This CDR3 is CASSLRDKSYEQYF. DNA for the CDR3: TGTGCCAGCAGCTTAAGGGACAAATCCTACGAGCAGTACTTC.

The gene calls are TRBV7-9 and TRBJ2-7; D remains ambiguous. The ends were cut back, 3 bases at V and 0 bases at J, with 6 bases in the middle. The CDR3 has 13 amino acids. Per the germline V gene, CDR1 is SEHNR and CDR2 is FQNEAQ (reference sequence). This CDR3 reads CASSFTYSYEQYF. Written as DNA, the CDR3 is TGTGCCAGCAGCTTTACTTACTCCTACGAGCAGTACTTC.

The chain is built from TRBV29-1 and TRBJ1-2, with TRBD1 matching over 8 bases. Germline CDR1 is SQVTM and CDR2 is ANQGSEA. V lost 7 bases and J lost 3; bases outside the gene matches: 4. CDR3 length equals 12 residues. The CDR3: CSAGQGDYGYTF. Written as DNA, the CDR3 is TGCAGCGCCGGACAGGGCGACTATGGCTACACCTTC.